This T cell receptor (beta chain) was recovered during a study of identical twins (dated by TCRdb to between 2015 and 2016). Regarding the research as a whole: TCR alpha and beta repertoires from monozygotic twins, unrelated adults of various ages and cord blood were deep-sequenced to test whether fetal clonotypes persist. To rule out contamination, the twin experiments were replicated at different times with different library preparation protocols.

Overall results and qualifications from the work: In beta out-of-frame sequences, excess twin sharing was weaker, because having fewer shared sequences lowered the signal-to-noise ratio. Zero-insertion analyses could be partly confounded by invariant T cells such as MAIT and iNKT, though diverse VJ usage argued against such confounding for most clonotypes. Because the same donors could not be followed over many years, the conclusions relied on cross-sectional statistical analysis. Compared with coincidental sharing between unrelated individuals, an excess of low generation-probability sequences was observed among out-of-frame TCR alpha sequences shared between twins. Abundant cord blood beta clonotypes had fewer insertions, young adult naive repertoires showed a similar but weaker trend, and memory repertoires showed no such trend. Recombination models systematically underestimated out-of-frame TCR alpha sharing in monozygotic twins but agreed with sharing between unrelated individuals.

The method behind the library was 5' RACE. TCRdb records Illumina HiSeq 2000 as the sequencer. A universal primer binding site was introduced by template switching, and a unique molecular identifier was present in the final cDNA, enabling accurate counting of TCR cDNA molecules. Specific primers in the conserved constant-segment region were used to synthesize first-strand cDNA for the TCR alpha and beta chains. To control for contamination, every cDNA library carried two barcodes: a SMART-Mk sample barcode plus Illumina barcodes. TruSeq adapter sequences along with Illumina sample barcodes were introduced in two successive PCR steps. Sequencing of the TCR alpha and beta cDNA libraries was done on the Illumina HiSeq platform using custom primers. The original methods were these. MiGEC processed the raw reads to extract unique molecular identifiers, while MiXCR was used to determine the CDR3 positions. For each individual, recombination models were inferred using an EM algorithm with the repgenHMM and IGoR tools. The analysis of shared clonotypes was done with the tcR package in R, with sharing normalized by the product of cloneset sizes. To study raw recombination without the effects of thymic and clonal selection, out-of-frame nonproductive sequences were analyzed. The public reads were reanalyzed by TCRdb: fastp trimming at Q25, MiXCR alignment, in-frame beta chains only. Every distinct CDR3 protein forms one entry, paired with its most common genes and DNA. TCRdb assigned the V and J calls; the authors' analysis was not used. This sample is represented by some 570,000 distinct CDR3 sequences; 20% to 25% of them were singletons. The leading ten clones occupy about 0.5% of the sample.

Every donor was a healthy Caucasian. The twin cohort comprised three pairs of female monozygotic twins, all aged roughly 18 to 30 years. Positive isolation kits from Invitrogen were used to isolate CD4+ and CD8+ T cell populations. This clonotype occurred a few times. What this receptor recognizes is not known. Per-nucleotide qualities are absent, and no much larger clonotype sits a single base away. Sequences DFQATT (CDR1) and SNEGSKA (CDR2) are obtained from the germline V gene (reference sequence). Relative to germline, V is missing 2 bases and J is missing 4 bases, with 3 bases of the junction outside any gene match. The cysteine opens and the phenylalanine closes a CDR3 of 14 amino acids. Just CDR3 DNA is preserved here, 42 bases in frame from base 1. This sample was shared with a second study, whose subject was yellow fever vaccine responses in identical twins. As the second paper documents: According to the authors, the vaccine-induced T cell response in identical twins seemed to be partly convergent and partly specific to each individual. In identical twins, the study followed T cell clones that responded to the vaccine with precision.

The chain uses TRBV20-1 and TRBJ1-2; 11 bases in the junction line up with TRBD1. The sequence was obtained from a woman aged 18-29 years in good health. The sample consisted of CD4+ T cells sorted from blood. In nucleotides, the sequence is TGCAGTGCTAGACCGGGACAGGGGGGCTATGGCTACACCTTC. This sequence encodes CSARPGQGGYGYTF.